This T cell receptor (beta chain) was identified during a study of blood T cell repertoires in COVID-19. Per the original methods: Reference gene primer amplification yielded estimated nucleated cell counts. The table came from immunoSEQ multiplex PCR; TCRdb's copy has only in-frame clones and leaves some out. V, J and clone size derive from that table, while D and trimming were established from the DNA sequence. The sample has about 400,000 clones, roughly 90% seen once; the top ten hold approximately 1%. This clone was recorded once. Germline V gene sequence: CDR1 SQVTM, CDR2 ANQGSEA. The ends were cut back, 5 bases at V and 2 bases at J, with 5 bases in the middle. There are 11 residues in the CDR3.

Sequenced material: PBMCs or T cells enriched from blood (not recorded which). The TCR originated in a woman in her twenties or thirties with acute COVID-19. This chain uses TRBV29-1 with TRBJ2-3; D is unresolved. The CDR3 protein is CSVSYTDTQYF. The CDR3 DNA follows: TGCAGCGTTTCGTACACAGATACGCAGTATTTT.